This T cell receptor (beta chain) was obtained from a study of T cell repertoires in cytomegalovirus infection. As for the study in general: Recently identified HLA-C-restricted CMV epitopes and well-studied HLA-B-restricted CMV epitopes were used by the study. CMV infection plus the matching HLA type was flagged by public TCR beta signatures. Study-level results: What dominated the ex vivo response were HLA-C-restricted CMV-specific TCR beta clonotypes. Summed public TCR beta family frequency identified CMV carriers bearing the relevant HLA.

Each CDR3 protein gets one entry after TCRdb re-called the reads with MiXCR. The repertoire holds hundreds of thousands of distinct CDR3 sequences, around a third seen once, with about 20% in the top ten. Turning to this clonotype: Its cognate antigen is unknown.

Germline CDR1 is DFQATT and CDR2 is SNEGSKA (reference sequence). This CDR3 comprises 17 residues. The V segment lost 1 base and the J segment 3 bases; nucleotides outside the gene matches: 15. V and J are TRBV20-1 and TRBJ2-7; 7 bases line up with TRBD2. This material consisted of cultured PBMCs, taken from culture after CMV antigen stimulation. This receptor was identified in a human donor in good health (CMV status not recorded). Some clones in this sample may be carry-over from other donors' samples. The CDR3 DNA is TGCAGTGCTAGAGGGGCACTAGGGGCGGGAGCTAACTACGAGCAGTACTTC. Translated, it gives CSARGALGAGANYEQYF.